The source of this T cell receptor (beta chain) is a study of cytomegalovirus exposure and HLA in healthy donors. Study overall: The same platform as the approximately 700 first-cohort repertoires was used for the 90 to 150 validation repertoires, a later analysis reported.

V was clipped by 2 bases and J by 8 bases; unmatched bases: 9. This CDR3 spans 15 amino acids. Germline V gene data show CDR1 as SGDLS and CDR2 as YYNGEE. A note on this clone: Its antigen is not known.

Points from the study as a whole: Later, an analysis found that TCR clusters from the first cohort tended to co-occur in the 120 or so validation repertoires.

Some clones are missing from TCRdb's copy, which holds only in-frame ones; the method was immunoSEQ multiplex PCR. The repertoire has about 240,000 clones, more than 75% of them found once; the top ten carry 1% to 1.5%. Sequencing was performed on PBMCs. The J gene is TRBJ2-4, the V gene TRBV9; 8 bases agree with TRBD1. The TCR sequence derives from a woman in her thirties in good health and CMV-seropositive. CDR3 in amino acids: CASSVDQGALDIQYF. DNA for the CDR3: TGTGCCAGCAGCGTTGACCAGGGGGCTTTAGACATTCAGTACTTC.